The 16 T cell receptor beta chains reported below all come from one sample, sequenced in a study of blood T cell repertoires in COVID-19 (TCRdb year 2020). The library was obtained by the immunoSEQ multiplex PCR assay. The immuneACCESS repertoire file appears here via TCRdb, limited to in-frame rearrangements. These files lack a portion of the clones; in checked studies, under half of the deficit traces to unresolved V genes, and the cause of the others is not known. This sample holds just under 60,000 clones; around 81% were observed only once. In total, the top ten clones hold 8% to 10% of the sample. Sequencing input: peripheral blood. These receptors were collected from an elderly man with COVID-19, enrolled during active disease.

CDR3 sequence (DNA): TGTGCCAGCTCACCCCGTGAGACTGAAGCTTTCTTT. Encoded protein: CASSPRETEAFF. This chain joins TRBV18 and TRBJ1-1; D ambiguous. Trimming took off 3 bases at V and 5 bases at J, with 7 bases between the two ends. In germline, CDR1 is KGHSH, CDR2 LQKENI. The CDR3 spans 12 residues.

This clone was counted ten times or more. The gene calls are TRBV29-1 and TRBJ1-2; 7 bases fit TRBD1. In germline, CDR1 is SQVTM, CDR2 ANQGSEA. The J segment lost 8 bases and the V segment lost 0 bases, leaving 9 bases of the junction unmatched. The CDR3 extends over 14 amino acids. The CDR3 DNA reads TGCAGCGTTGAAGATGGCTACAGGGGACGAGGCTACACCTTC. It codes for CSVEDGYRGRGYTF.

The J gene is TRBJ2-3, the V gene TRBV18; D unresolved. The CDR3 contains 15 residues. Germline loops: CDR1 KGHSH, CDR2 LQKENI. V lost 3 bases, J lost 2 bases, and 12 bases lay in between. CDR3 coding DNA: TGTGCCAGCTCACCTACCAGACTTCTCACAGATACGCAGTATTTT. This encodes CASSPTRLLTDTQYF.

This chain links TRBV11-3 with TRBJ2-1; 7 bases line up with TRBD2. The V and J ends lost 5 bases and 0 bases, in that order; junction bases with no gene match: 7. CDR1 and CDR2 from the germline V gene are SGHNT and YENEEA. The CDR3 loop spans 16 amino acids. CDR3 sequence reads: CASSPLLASSYNEQFF. In DNA form, the CDR3 reads TGTGCCAGCAGCCCCCTACTAGCGAGCTCCTACAATGAGCAGTTCTTC.

The CDR3 reads CASSSGAGVAGELFF. In nucleotides, the CDR3 is TGTGCCAGCAGCTCCGGGGCGGGGGTGGCCGGGGAGCTGTTTTTT. The chain recombines TRBV7-2 with TRBJ2-2, with 7 bases matching TRBD2. The V and J ends lost 4 bases and 6 bases, in that order; junction bases with no gene match: 8. The germline V gene has CDR1 SGHTA and CDR2 FQGNSA. The CDR3 extends over 15 amino acids.

V gene TRBV7-9 combines with J gene TRBJ1-5; no definite D call. The germline V gene has CDR1 SEHNR and CDR2 FQNEAQ (reference sequence). The length of the CDR3 is 15 residues. The V gene lost 1 base and the J gene lost 9 bases, with 16 bases spanning the gap. This CDR3 reads CASSLVLGAVGPQHF. In nucleotides, the CDR3 is TGTGCCAGCAGCTTAGTGCTGGGAGCGGTAGGGCCCCAGCATTTT.

V is TRBV3-1 (or the pseudogene TRBV3-2) and J is TRBJ2-5; TRBD1 matches 7 bases. The CDR3 runs 14 residues. Germline lookup yields CDR1 LGHDT and CDR2 YNNKEL (reference sequence). Trimming at V came to 1 base and at J to 2 bases, leaving 1 base not matched to a gene. CDR3 loop: CASSQAQGQETQYF. CDR3 nucleotides: TGTGCCAGCAGCCAAGCACAGGGGCAAGAGACCCAGTACTTC.

The chain is built from TRBV7-2 and TRBJ2-7; maybe TRBD2 (6 bases). This CDR3 region has 12 residues. With 5 bases removed from V and 12 bases from J, the gap between germline ends came to 17 bases. In germline, CDR1 is SGHTA, CDR2 FQGNSA. CDR3 bases: TGTGCCAGCAGCGCCACCCCGGGACTTCTGTACGTC. Translated, it gives CASSATPGLLYV.

This clone appeared once. This chain's CDR3 is CASSVSGRAAEQYF. Here the CDR3 DNA reads TGTGCCAGCAGCGTTAGCGGGAGGGCCGCCGAGCAGTATTTT. The chain has TRBV7-6 and TRBJ2-3; TRBD2 aligns across 11 bases. This CDR3 is built from 14 residues. The ends lost 5 bases at V and 11 bases at J; junction bases unmatched: 9. In germline, CDR1 is SGHVS, CDR2 FNYEAQ.

The V and J genes are TRBV7-2 and TRBJ2-6; TRBD1 might be the D (5 bases). Deletions cut 4 bases from V and 0 bases from J, with 7 bases between. The CDR3 sequence is 15 residues long. CDR1 is SGHTA and CDR2 is FQGNSA in the germline V gene. CDR3 DNA sequence: TGTGCCAGCAGCTCCAGGGCCTCTGGGGCCAACGTCCTGACTTTC. This codes for CASSSRASGANVLTF.

The V call is TRBV27, the J call TRBJ2-1; 7 bases agree with TRBD2. Germline V gives CDR1 MNHEY, CDR2 SMNVEV (reference sequence). V lost 5 bases, J lost 1 base, and 8 bases stayed unmatched. This CDR3 comprises 16 residues. CDR3 loop: CASSDPGTTSYNEQFF. CDR3 DNA: TGTGCCAGCAGTGACCCCGGGACTACATCCTACAATGAGCAGTTCTTC.

The CDR3 here is CASSLGLAEISGANVLTF. CDR3 nucleotides: TGTGCCAGCTCACTAGGACTAGCGGAGATCTCTGGGGCCAACGTCCTGACTTTC. The chain uses TRBV18 and TRBJ2-6, with 10 bases aligning to TRBD2. From germline, CDR1 is KGHSH and CDR2 LQKENI. V trimming: 4 bases; J trimming: 0 bases; junction bases outside the gene matches: 6. CDR3 length: 18 amino acids.

This rearrangement joins TRBV7-2 to TRBJ2-1; no firm D call. Looked up from germline, CDR1 is SGHTA and CDR2 is FQGNSA. The germline V and J ends were trimmed by 5 bases and 2 bases, with 4 bases remaining between them. This CDR3 has 12 residues. This chain's CDR3 is CASSPAYNEQFF. The CDR3, as DNA: TGTGCCAGCAGCCCCGCCTACAATGAGCAGTTCTTC.

The chain has TRBV29-1 and TRBJ1-4; perhaps TRBD1 as D (6 bases). Trimming pared 5 bases from V and 8 bases from J, leaving 18 bases between. The CDR3 is 14 amino acids. Germline values: CDR1 SQVTM, CDR2 ANQGSEA. CDR3 nucleotide sequence: TGCAGCGTTCCGACCTCAGGGGCCAACGAAAAACTGTTTTTT. Translating it yields CSVPTSGANEKLFF.

The chain combines TRBV18 with TRBJ2-1; D gene uncertain. The CDR3 consists of 13 residues. The ends were cut back, 5 bases at V and 6 bases at J, with 11 bases in the middle. Germline V CDR1 and CDR2: KGHSH, LQKENI. The CDR3 reads CASSSTTGNEQFF. The CDR3 bases are TGTGCCAGCTCATCGACGACGGGCAATGAGCAGTTCTTC.

CDR3 in DNA: TGTGCCAGCAGCGCTAGCGGAGTCTCTTACAATGAGCAGTTCTTC. This sequence encodes CASSASGVSYNEQFF. The V call is TRBV2, the J call TRBJ2-1; 7 bases are a match to TRBD2. V gave up 6 bases and J gave up 4 bases; unmatched junction bases: 9. Germline values: CDR1 SNHLY, CDR2 FYNNEI. CDR3 length: 15 residues. The full variable domain, its missing parts supplied by reference TRBV2 and TRBJ2-1, is EPEVTQTPSHQVTQMGQEVILRCVPISNHLYFYWYRQILGQKVEFLVSFYNNEISEKSEIFDDQFSVERPDGSNFTLKIRSTKLEDSAMYFCASSASGVSYNEQFFGPGTRLTVL.